This TCR beta chain is from a study of chemoradiotherapy in HPV16-positive cancers. About the study: Functional T-cell assays on a couple of HPV16-positive patients' cells defined candidate HPV-specific clones and common TCR motifs.

As concerns this clone: Antigen unknown.

The CDR3 consists of 14 residues. Trimming pared 4 bases from V and 4 bases from J, leaving 12 bases between. Germline V lookup: CDR1 MNHNS, CDR2 SASEGT. Study observations and caveats: HPV-specific T cells were functionally defined from only a couple of HPV16-positive patients. In HPV16-positive patients, HPV-responsive T-cell expansion tracked better recurrence-free survival. Candidate HPV-specific clones and E7-related TCR motifs grew in tumor during treatment.

The table came from immunoSEQ multiplex PCR; TCRdb's copy has only in-frame clones and leaves some out. The sample records about 32,000 clones, roughly nine tenths being singletons. The receptor comes from a human donor with HPV-associated anogenital cancer. The material sequenced was blood, taken from a patient who underwent chemoradiotherapy. This chain uses TRBV6-1 with TRBJ2-3; perhaps TRBD1 as D (7 bases). The CDR3 sequence: CASSVDRDSDTQYF. Written as DNA, the CDR3 is TGTGCCAGCAGTGTCGACAGGGACTCAGATACGCAGTATTTT.